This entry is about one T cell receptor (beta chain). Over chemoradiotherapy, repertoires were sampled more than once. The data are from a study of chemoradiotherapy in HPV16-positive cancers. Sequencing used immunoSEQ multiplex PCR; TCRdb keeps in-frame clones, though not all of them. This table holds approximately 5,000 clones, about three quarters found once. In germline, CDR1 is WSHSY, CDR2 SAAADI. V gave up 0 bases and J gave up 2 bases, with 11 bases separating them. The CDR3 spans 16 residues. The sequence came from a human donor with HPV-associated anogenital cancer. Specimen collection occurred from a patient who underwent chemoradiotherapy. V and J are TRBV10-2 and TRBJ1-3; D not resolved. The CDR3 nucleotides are TGCGCCAGCAGTGAGTCACCGACGGGGACTGGAAACACCATATATTTT. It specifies CASSESPTGTGNTIYF.